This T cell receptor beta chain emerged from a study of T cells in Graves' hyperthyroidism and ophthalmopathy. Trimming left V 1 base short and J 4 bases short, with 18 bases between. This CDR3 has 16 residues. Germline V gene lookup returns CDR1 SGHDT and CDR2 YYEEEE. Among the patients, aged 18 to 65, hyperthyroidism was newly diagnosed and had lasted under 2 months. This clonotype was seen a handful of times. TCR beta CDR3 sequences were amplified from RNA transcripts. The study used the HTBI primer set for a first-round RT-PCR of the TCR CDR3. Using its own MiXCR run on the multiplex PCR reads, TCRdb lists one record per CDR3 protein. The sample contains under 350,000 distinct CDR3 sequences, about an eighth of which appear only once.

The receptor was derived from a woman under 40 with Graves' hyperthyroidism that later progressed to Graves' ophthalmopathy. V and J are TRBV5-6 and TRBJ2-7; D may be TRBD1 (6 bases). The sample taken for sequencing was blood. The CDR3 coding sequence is TGTGCCAGCAGCTTGAGTACAGGGCTAAGGGCATACGAGCAGTACTTC. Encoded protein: CASSLSTGLRAYEQYF.